The 2 T cell receptor beta chains below were found in one sample sequenced in a study of blood T cells in healthy people across ages. A second PCR, run for about 7 to 11 cycles, used a sample-barcoded 5' primer plus a J-beta primer mix. TCRdb fed the 5' RACE reads into MiXCR, producing one record per CDR3 protein. The repertoire holds about 1.6 million distinct CDR3 sequences, with about 31% as singletons. Material for sequencing was blood. All receptors derive from a woman younger than 45 in good health.

This clonotype has more than one count but fewer than ten. The chain recombines TRBV6-2 or TRBV6-3 with TRBJ1-2; weak D call: TRBD1 (5 bases). The CDR3 contains 15 residues. CDR1 and CDR2 (germline): MNHEY, SVGEGT. V shed 7 bases and J shed 8 bases, with 23 bases lying between them. CDR3 sequence reads: CASNSPLAGRWGYTF. The DNA for the CDR3 is TGTGCCAGCAACTCCCCCTTGGCGGGACGGTGGGGCTACACCTTC.

Details on this clonotype: One junction end disagrees with the germline gene, perhaps due to a read error. The chain employs TRBV20-1 and TRBJ2-1; TRBD1 matches at 9 bases. Germline assignment: CDR1 DFQATT and CDR2 SNEGSKA (reference sequence). The CDR3 is 15 residues long. Here the CDR3 DNA reads TGCAGTGCTAGAGTGGACAGGGGCTCCTACAATGAGAAGTTCTTC. It specifies CSARVDRGSYNEKFF.